The source of this T cell receptor beta chain is a study of graft-versus-host responses after intestinal transplantation. Study context: In this cohort, recipients had multivisceral, liver-intestinal, or isolated intestinal transplants. Every one of the recipients received anti-thymocyte globulin induction and afterwards took tacrolimus and steroids for around 3 years.

Generated by immunoSEQ multiplex PCR, the TCRdb table keeps only in-frame clones and is missing some. Of around 50,000 clones listed, over 85% are singletons. The CDR3 has 12 amino acids. Germline assignment: CDR1 MNHNS and CDR2 SASEGT. This clone was observed a handful of times. Its antigen is unknown. Study results and caveats: Declines in HvG clones occurring early post-transplant were associated with peak circulating GvH clone levels.

This clonotype was sampled from a human patient who received an intestinal transplant, so some T cells may come from the graft donor. The V and J genes are TRBV6-1 and TRBJ2-7, with 7 nucleotides matching TRBD2. Sequencing used PBMCs, obtained 26 days after transplant. DNA of the CDR3: TGTTCGAGTAGGGAGGGAGCCTACGAGCAGTACTTC. Amino acids: CSSREGAYEQYF.